The T cell receptor (beta chain) described here comes from a study of OX40 agonist ivuxolimab in advanced cancers. Study-wide results and limits: Compared with CD4+, CD8+ T cells on average had more expanded clones.

V was clipped by 0 bases and J by 7 bases, with 10 bases between them. Germline CDR1 and CDR2: SGDLS and YYNGEE. This CDR3 region has 14 residues. Clones were read by immunoSEQ multiplex PCR, and TCRdb kept only the in-frame ones, dropping some. The sample includes about 50,000 clones, 80% seen only once; the top ten take under 4%. Regarding this clone: Antigen unknown.

The sequence derives from an adult with an advanced solid tumor such as melanoma, head and neck, liver or kidney cancer. The chain employs TRBV9 and TRBJ1-4, with D possibly being TRBD1 (5 bases). This material consisted of CD4+ or CD8+ T cells sorted from blood, taken in a trial of the OX40 agonist ivuxolimab. The CDR3 sequence: CASSVGGVGEKLFF. The CDR3 DNA reads as TGTGCCAGCAGCGTAGGAGGGGTTGGTGAAAAACTGTTTTTT. Filled out from reference TRBV9 and TRBJ1-4, the complete variable domain reads DSGVTQTPKHLITATGQRVTLRCSPRSGDLSVYWYQQSLDQGLQFLIQYYNGEERAKGNILERFSAQQFPDLHSELNLSSLELGDSALYFCASSVGGVGEKLFFGSGTQLSVL.